The entry below gives a single T cell receptor (beta chain) sequence along with its context. A much larger clone lies a single base off, so this may be a read error. The sample comes from a study of T cells in Graves' hyperthyroidism and ophthalmopathy. Researchers took RNA transcripts and amplified the TCR beta CDR3 regions from them. The HTBI primer set drove a first-round RT-PCR of the TCR CDR3. TCRdb reanalysed the multiplex PCR reads using MiXCR and keeps one entry per CDR3 protein. The data hold approximately 640,000 distinct CDR3 sequences, with about 17% observed a single time. Trimming removed 5 bases at V and 2 bases at J, with 19 bases between. The CDR3 has 17 amino acids. Germline-derived CDR1 and CDR2 are MRHNA and SNTAGT.

The TCR sequence derives from a woman in her 30s with Graves' hyperthyroidism. The gene calls are TRBV6-4 and TRBJ2-1; TRBD2 might be the D (5 bases). The sample was blood. CDR3 sequence reads: CASSYDDSRVPYNEQFF. The CDR3 DNA follows: TGTGCCAGCAGTTACGACGATTCGCGGGTTCCCTACAATGAGCAGTTCTTC.